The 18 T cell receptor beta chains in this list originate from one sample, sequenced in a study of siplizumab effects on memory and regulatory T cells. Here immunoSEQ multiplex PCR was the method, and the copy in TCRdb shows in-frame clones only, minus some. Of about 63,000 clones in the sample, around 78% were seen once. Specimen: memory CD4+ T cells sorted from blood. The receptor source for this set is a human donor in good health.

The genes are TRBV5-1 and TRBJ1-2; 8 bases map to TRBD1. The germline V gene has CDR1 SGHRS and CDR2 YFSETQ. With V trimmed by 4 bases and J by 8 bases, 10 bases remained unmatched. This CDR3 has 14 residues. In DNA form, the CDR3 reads TGCGCCAGCAGCCAGGGGGCCGGGACGAAGGGCTACACCTTC. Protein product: CASSQGAGTKGYTF. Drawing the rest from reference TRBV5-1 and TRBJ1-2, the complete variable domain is KAGVTQTPRYLIKTRGQQVTLSCSPISGHRSVSWYQQTPGQGLQFLFEYFSETQRNKGNFPGRFSGRQFSNSRSEMNVSTLELGDSALYLCASSQGAGTKGYTFGSGTRLTVV.

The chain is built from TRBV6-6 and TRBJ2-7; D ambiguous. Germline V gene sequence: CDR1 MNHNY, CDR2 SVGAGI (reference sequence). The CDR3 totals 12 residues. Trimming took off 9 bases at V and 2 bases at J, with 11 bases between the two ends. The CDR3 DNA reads TGTGCCAGTGCTTACAGCGCCTACGAGCAGTACTTC. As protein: CASAYSAYEQYF.

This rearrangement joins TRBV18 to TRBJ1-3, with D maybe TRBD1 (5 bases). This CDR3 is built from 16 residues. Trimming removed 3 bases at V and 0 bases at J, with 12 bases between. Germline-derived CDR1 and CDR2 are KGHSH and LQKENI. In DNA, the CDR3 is TGTGCCAGCTCACCGGTCAGGGCCACCTCTGGAAACACCATATATTTT. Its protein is CASSPVRATSGNTIYF. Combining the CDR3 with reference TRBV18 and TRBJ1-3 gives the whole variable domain NAGVMQNPRHLVRRRGQEARLRCSPMKGHSHVYWYRQLPEEGLKFMVYLQKENIIDESGMPKERFSAEFPKEGPSILRIQQVVRGDSAAYFCASSPVRATSGNTIYFGEGSWLTVV.

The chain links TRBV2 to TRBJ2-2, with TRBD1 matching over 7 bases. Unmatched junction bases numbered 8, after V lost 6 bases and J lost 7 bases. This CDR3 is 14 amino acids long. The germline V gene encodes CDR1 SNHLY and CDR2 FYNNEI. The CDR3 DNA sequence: TGTGCCAGCAGCCTTTTACAGGGGATCGGGGAGCTGTTTTTT. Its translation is CASSLLQGIGELFF. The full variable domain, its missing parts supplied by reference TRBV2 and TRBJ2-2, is EPEVTQTPSHQVTQMGQEVILRCVPISNHLYFYWYRQILGQKVEFLVSFYNNEISEKSEIFDDQFSVERPDGSNFTLKIRSTKLEDSAMYFCASSLLQGIGELFFGEGSRLTVL.

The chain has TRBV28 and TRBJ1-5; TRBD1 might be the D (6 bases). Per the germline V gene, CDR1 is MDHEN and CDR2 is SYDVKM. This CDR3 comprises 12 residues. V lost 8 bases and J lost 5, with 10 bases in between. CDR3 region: CASLDRDQPQHF. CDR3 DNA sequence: TGTGCCAGCCTGGACAGAGATCAGCCCCAGCATTTT.

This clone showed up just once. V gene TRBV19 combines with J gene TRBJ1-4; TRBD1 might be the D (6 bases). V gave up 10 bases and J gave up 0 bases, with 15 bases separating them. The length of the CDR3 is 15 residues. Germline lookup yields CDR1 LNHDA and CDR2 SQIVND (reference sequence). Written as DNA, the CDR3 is TGTGCCACCAAGGGGGGAGATGCAACTAATGAAAAACTGTTTTTT. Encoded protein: CATKGGDATNEKLFF.

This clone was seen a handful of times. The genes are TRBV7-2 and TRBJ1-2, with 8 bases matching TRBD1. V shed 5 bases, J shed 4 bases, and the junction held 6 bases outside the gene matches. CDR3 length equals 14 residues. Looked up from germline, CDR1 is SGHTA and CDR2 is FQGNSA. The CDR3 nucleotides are TGTGCCAGCAGCCCTCAGGGGGCCGTCTATGGCTACACCTTC. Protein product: CASSPQGAVYGYTF.

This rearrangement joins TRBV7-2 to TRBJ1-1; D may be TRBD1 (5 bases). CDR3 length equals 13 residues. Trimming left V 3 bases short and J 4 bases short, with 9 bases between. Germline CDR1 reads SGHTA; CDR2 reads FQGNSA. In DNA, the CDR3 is TGTGCCAGCAGCTTCGAAAGGGGCACTGAAGCTTTCTTT. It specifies CASSFERGTEAFF.

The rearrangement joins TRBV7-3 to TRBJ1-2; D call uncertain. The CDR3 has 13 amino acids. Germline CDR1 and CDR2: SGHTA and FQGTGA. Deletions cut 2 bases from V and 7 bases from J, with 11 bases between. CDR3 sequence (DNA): TGTGCCAGCAGCTTAGGGCCCTCCTCTGGCTACACCTTC. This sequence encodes CASSLGPSSGYTF.

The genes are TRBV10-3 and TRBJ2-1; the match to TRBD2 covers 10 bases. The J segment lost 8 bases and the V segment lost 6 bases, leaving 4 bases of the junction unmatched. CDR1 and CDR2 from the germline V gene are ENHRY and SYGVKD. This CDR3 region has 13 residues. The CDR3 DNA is TGTGCCATCAGGCCTAGCGGGAGATATGAGCAGTTCTTC. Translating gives CAIRPSGRYEQFF.

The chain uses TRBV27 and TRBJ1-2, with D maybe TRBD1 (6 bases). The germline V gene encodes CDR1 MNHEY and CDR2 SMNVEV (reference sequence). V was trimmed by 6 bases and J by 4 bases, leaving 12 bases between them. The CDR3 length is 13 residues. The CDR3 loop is CASSTTGFYGYTF. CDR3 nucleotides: TGTGCCAGCAGCACAACAGGGTTCTATGGCTACACCTTC.

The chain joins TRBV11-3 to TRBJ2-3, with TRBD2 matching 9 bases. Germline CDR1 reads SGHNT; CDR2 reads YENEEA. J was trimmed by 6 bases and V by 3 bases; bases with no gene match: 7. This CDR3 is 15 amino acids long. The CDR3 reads CASSLQGLAGDTQYF. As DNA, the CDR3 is TGTGCCAGCAGCTTGCAGGGACTAGCAGGGGATACGCAGTATTTT.

DNA of the CDR3: TGTGCCAGCAGCTTAGGACCGACTGCCTACGAGCAGTACTTC. It yields the protein CASSLGPTAYEQYF. The V and J genes are TRBV7-8 and TRBJ2-7; D remains ambiguous. The ends were cut back, 1 base at V and 2 bases at J, with 9 bases in the middle. From germline, CDR1 is SGHVS and CDR2 FQNEAQ. The CDR3 consists of 14 residues.

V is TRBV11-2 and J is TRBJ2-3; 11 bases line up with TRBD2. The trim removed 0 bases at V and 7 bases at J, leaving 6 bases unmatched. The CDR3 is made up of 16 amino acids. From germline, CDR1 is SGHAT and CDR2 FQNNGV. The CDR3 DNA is TGTGCCAGCAGCTTAGATGATAGCGGGAGGGGACATACGCAGTATTTT. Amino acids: CASSLDDSGRGHTQYF.

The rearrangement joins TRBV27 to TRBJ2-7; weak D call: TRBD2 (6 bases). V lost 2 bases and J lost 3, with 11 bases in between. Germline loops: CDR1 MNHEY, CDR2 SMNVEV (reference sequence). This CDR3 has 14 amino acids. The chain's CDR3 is CASSLGLGGYEQYF. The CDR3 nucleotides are TGTGCCAGCAGTTTAGGCTTGGGGGGCTACGAGCAGTACTTC.

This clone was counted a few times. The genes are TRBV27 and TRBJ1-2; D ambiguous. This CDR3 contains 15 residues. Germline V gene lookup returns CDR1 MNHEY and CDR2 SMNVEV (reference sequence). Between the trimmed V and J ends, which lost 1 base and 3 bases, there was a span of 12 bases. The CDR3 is CASSLYATEDYGYTF. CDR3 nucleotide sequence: TGTGCCAGCAGTTTATACGCGACGGAGGACTATGGCTACACCTTC.

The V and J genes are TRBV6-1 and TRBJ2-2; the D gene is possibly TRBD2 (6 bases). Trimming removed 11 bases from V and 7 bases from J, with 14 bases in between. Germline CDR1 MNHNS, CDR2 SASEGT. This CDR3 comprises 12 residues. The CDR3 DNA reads TGTGCCGGGGGGATTACTCGCGGGGAGCTGTTTTTT. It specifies CAGGITRGELFF.

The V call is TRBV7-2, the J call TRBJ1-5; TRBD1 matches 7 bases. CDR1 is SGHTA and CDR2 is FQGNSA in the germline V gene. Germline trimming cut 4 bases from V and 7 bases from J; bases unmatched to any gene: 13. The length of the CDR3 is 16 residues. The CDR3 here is CASSSGGGRGAQPQHF. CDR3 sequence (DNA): TGTGCCAGCAGCTCAGGGGGTGGTCGGGGGGCGCAGCCCCAGCATTTT.